A selection of T cell receptor beta chains follows, all from one sample in a study of blood T cells in healthy people across ages. MiXCR, applied by TCRdb to the 5' RACE reads, yields one record per CDR3 protein. The data contain about 730,000 distinct CDR3 sequences, more than 40% of them singletons. Sequencing was done on a sample of blood. The origin of the receptors is a woman aged 55-75 years in good health. CDR3s include the opening cysteine and the closing phenylalanine or tryptophan. D genes are given only for firm matches. Clone sizes are given selectively: once, few, many, or a class where the clone is expanded.

D,V,J,size,CDR3,DNA
TRBD1,TRBV5-1,TRBJ2-7,NA,CASSLSRDRGYEQYF,TGCGCCAGCAGCCTCAGCCGGGACAGGGGCTACGAGCAGTACTTC
NA,TRBV12-3/TRBV12-4,TRBJ1-2,NA,CDSSLSQNYGYTF,TGTGACAGCAGTTTATCCCAGAACTATGGCTACACCTTC
TRBD1,TRBV7-9,TRBJ1-5,many,CASSRSGQGNQPQHF,TGTGCCAGCAGCCGTTCTGGACAGGGGAATCAGCCCCAGCATTTT
NA,TRBV6-2/TRBV6-3,TRBJ2-1,NA,CASSYMGQGTSPSYNEQFF,TGTGCCAGCAGTTACATGGGCCAGGGGACCTCCCCCTCTTACAATGAGCAGTTCTTC
TRBD2,TRBV20-1,TRBJ2-1,few,CSARLSGRVGGEQFF,TGCAGTGCTAGACTTAGCGGGAGGGTTGGCGGTGAGCAGTTCTTC
NA,TRBV12-3/TRBV12-4,TRBJ2-3,NA,CASSFGGNEQYF,TGTGCCAGCAGTTTCGGAGGGAATGAGCAGTATTTT
NA,TRBV11-2,TRBJ2-1,few,CASSLPQGYEQFF,TGTGCCAGCAGTTTACCTCAAGGTTATGAGCAGTTCTTC
NA,TRBV6-5,TRBJ2-1,NA,CVIRMSARDYNEQFF,TGTGTCATTCGAATGAGTGCCCGGGACTACAATGAGCAGTTCTTC
NA,TRBV18,TRBJ2-5,many,CASSPPDRRETQYF,TGTGCCAGCTCACCACCCGATAGAAGGGAGACCCAGTACTTC
NA,TRBV7-2,TRBJ2-7,NA,CASSSHPGENIRYF,TGTGCCAGCAGCTCGCATCCAGGGGAAAACATTCGGTACTTC
NA,TRBV12-3/TRBV12-4,TRBJ2-3,NA,CAIERGAGLTDTQYF,TGTGCCATAGAAAGGGGCGCTGGGCTCACAGATACGCAGTATTTT
TRBD1,TRBV29-1,TRBJ2-2,NA,CSVELDRADTGELFF,TGCAGCGTTGAATTGGACAGGGCTGATACCGGGGAGCTGTTTTTT
NA,TRBV5-1,TRBJ2-5,NA,CASSLAFNEQYF,TGCGCCAGCAGCTTAGCGTTCAATGAGCAGTACTTC
TRBD1,TRBV6-6,TRBJ1-2,NA,CASSYSGQGYGYTF,TGTGCCAGCAGTTACTCGGGACAGGGGTATGGCTACACCTTC
TRBD1,TRBV29-1,TRBJ2-7,NA,CSVDSPQGALNEQYF,TGCAGCGTTGATTCCCCCCAGGGGGCCCTTAACGAGCAGTACTTC
TRBD1,TRBV5-1,TRBJ1-1,NA,CASSLADRVSTEAFF,TGCGCCAGCAGCTTGGCGGACAGGGTATCCACTGAAGCTTTCTTT
TRBD2,TRBV2,TRBJ2-7,NA,CASSLSGRADEQYF,TGTGCCAGCAGTCTTAGCGGGAGGGCCGACGAGCAGTACTTC